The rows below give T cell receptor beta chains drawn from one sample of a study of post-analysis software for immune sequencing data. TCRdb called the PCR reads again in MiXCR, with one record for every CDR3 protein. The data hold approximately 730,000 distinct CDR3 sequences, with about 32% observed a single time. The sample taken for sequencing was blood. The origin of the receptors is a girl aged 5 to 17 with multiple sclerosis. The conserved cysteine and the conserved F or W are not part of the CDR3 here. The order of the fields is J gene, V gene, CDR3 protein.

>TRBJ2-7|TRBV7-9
ASSSLHSGGSSYEQY
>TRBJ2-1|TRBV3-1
ASSQSFRDRGGNEQF
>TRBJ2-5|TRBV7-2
ASSLMGGHTYNEQY
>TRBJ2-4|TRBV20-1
SARSLGQGAGQNIQY
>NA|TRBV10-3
ATSLTGSEQY
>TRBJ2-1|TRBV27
ASSHGTEGHNEQF
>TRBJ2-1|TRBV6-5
ASSYSKLAGVAYNEQF
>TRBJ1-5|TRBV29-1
SVGHSQPQH
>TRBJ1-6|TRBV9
ASSVADRTNSPLH
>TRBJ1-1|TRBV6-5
ASSLQPGIGAEAF
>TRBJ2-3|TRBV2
ASSPPWDRGLTASTDTQY
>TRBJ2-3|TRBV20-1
SARVETDGLVDADTQY
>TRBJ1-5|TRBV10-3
ATSGGDSNQPQH
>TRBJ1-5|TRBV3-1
ASSQDRERPQH
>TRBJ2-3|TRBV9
ASSTLAVVDTQY
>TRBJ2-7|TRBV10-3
AISDTSGGTEQY
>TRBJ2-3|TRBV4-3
ASSQGVGGTSTDTQY
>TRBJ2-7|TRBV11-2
ASSLDAVYNEQY
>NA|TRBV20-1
SGGGYSSYNEQY
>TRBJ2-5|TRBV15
ATSAIWEETQY
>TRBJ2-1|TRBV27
ASRGAGLAVYNEQF
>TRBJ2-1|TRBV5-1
ASSPTSGSDEQF
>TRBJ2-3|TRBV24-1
ATRTPLGGVIPDTQY
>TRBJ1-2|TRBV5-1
ASSPEPGFTYGYT
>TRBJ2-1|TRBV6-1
ASSEANGQGANEQF
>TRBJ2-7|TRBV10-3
ATEAGSGTRNPYEQY
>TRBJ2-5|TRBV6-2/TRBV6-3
ASSSTLETQY
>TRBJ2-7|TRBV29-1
SVVPREGYEQY
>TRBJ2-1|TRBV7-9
ASSPQTWSNEQF
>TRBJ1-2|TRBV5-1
ASSLEAGGTVTWGYT
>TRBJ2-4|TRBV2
ASSEAGNIQY
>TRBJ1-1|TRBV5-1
ASSASGGAEAF
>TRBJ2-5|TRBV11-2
ASSIYTGGQETQY
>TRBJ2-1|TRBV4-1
ASSHDGNLYNEQF
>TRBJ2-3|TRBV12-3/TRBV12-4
ASRPKADAQY
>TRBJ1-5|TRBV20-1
SASRRTGQPQH
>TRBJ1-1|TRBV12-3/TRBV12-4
ASSRGGVTEAF
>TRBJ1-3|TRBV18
ASSPRQNSGNTIY
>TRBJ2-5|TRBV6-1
ASSGVLLPYQETQY
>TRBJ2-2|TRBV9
ASSVEPPRGGSTGELF